These 23 T cell receptor beta chains were sequenced from one sample in a study of T cell responses to AZD1222 COVID-19 vaccine. Here immunoSEQ multiplex PCR was the method, and the copy in TCRdb shows in-frame clones only, minus some. The sample includes roughly 120,000 clones, roughly 88% of them seen just once. Sequencing used peripheral blood, obtained on day 0 of AZD1222 vaccination. These receptors originate from an adult in good health.

V is TRBV3-1 (or the pseudogene TRBV3-2) and J is TRBJ2-2, with 8 nucleotides matching TRBD2. CDR1 is LGHDT and CDR2 is YNNKEL in the germline V gene (reference sequence). CDR3 length: 14 amino acids. After removal of 3 bases from V and 4 bases from J, the junction contained 1 base not matched to a gene. Written as DNA, the CDR3 is TGTGCCAGCAGCCACCTAGCGGGCACCGGGGAGCTGTTTTTT. Translated: CASSHLAGTGELFF.

The V call is TRBV6-5, the J call TRBJ2-7, with 10 bases identical to TRBD1. The CDR3 has 14 residues. V lost 8 bases to trimming and J lost 2 bases; unmatched junction nucleotides: 6. Per germline, CDR1 MNHEY and CDR2 SVGAGI. The CDR3 is CASRLGQGAYEQYF. In nucleotides, the CDR3 is TGTGCCAGCCGCCTAGGACAGGGGGCCTACGAGCAGTACTTC.

The chain couples TRBV28 to TRBJ2-5; 8 nucleotides match TRBD1. The CDR3 is 19 residues long. The ends lost 5 bases at V and 5 bases at J; junction bases unmatched: 22. Germline CDR1 and CDR2: MDHEN and SYDVKM. The CDR3 DNA sequence: TGTGCCAGCAGTCTCAACACCTGGGGACAGGTTCTCTACAGGGAGACCCAGTACTTC. Amino acid sequence: CASSLNTWGQVLYRETQYF.

The chain employs TRBV5-4 and TRBJ2-7; TRBD2 aligns across 7 bases. Losses at the gene ends were 5 bases for V and 4 bases for J; bases not matched to a gene: 12. The CDR3 covers 15 residues. The germline gives CDR1 SGHNT, CDR2 YYREEE (reference sequence). CDR3 DNA: TGTGCCAGCAGTGAAGGTGGGGGAGGGCCTTACGAGCAGTACTTC. It yields the protein CASSEGGGGPYEQYF.

The gene calls are TRBV14 and TRBJ2-2, with 11 positions matching TRBD2. CDR3 length equals 18 residues. Germline CDR1 SGHDN, CDR2 FVKESK. The V gene end was trimmed by 0 bases and the J gene end by 8 bases; junction bases not matched to a gene: 11. The CDR3 DNA is TGTGCCAGCAGCCAAGATCGTCTCCTAGCGGGAGGATCTGGGGAGCTGTTTTTT. Translated: CASSQDRLLAGGSGELFF.

This rearrangement joins TRBV7-9 to TRBJ1-2, with 7 bases identical to TRBD1. The germline gives CDR1 SEHNR, CDR2 FQNEAQ (reference sequence). There are 16 residues in the CDR3. Losses at the gene ends were 10 bases for V and 4 bases for J; bases not matched to a gene: 18. CDR3 loop: CAIGHSGRGVTYGYTF. The CDR3 DNA is TGTGCCATTGGCCATTCTGGCAGGGGGGTTACCTATGGCTACACCTTC.

The CDR3, as DNA: TGTGCCAGCAGTTACTCAGGACGAGTGAGGGGCTACACCTTC. It encodes CASSYSGRVRGYTF. The J gene is TRBJ1-2, the V gene TRBV6-5; no clear D gene. Germline lookup yields CDR1 MNHEY and CDR2 SVGAGI. V was clipped by 0 bases and J by 8 bases, with 13 bases between them. CDR3 size: 14 residues.

The chain employs TRBV30 and TRBJ1-3; D is uncertain. V was pared by 2 bases and J by 1 base, with 6 bases between. From germline, CDR1 is GTSNPN and CDR2 SVGIG (reference sequence). CDR3 size: 13 residues. The CDR3 nucleotides are TGTGCCTGGAGTAGCTGGTCTGGAAACACCATATATTTT. Encoded protein: CAWSSWSGNTIYF. The full variable domain, rest sourced from reference TRBV30 and TRBJ1-3, is SQTIHQWPATLVQPVGSPLSLECTVEGTSNPNLYWYRQAAGRGLQLLFYSVGIGQISSEVPQNLSASRPQDRQFILSSKKLLLSDSGFYLCAWSSWSGNTIYFGEGSWLTVV.

The V gene is TRBV18, the J gene TRBJ2-4; the D gene is possibly TRBD1 (6 bases). V was trimmed by 5 bases and J by 5 bases, leaving 22 bases between them. The CDR3 consists of 17 residues. CDR1 is KGHSH and CDR2 is LQKENI in the germline V gene. The CDR3 region has the DNA TGTGCCAGCTCATCAGCAGGCCGTACAGGGATCCAAAACATTCAGTACTTC. This encodes CASSSAGRTGIQNIQYF. The whole variable domain, filled in from reference TRBV18 and TRBJ2-4, reads NAGVMQNPRHLVRRRGQEARLRCSPMKGHSHVYWYRQLPEEGLKFMVYLQKENIIDESGMPKERFSAEFPKEGPSILRIQQVVRGDSAAYFCASSSAGRTGIQNIQYFGAGTRLSVL.

This chain connects TRBV7-2 to TRBJ2-5; no firm D call. This CDR3 is built from 13 residues. V lost 3 bases to trimming and J lost 7 bases, with 12 bases between them. Germline V gene data show CDR1 as SGHTA and CDR2 as FQGNSA. CDR3 DNA sequence: TGTGCCAGCAGCTTTATCGAGCTCGGGACCCAGTACTTC. It translates to CASSFIELGTQYF.

The rearrangement joins TRBV29-1 to TRBJ2-1; D is unresolved. The CDR3 loop spans 14 amino acids. Trimming pared 5 bases from V and 4 bases from J, leaving 15 bases between. CDR1 and CDR2 from the germline V gene are SQVTM and ANQGSEA. The CDR3 sequence is CSVLYYPNYNEQFF. The CDR3 bases are TGCAGCGTTTTATATTACCCTAATTACAATGAGCAGTTCTTC.

The table lists this clone with a few counts. The genes are TRBV7-2 and TRBJ1-2, with 8 bases matching TRBD1. In germline, CDR1 is SGHTA, CDR2 FQGNSA. V was pared by 6 bases and J by 4 bases, with 10 bases of the junction left unmatched. This CDR3 has 15 amino acids. The CDR3 nucleotides read TGTGCCAGCAGTTCAGGGGGCGATGTGGCCTATGGCTACACCTTC. Its protein product is CASSSGGDVAYGYTF. Looking up the rest from reference TRBV7-2 and TRBJ1-2 gives the full variable domain: GAGVSQSPSNKVTEKGKDVELRCDPISGHTALYWYRQSLGQGLEFLIYFQGNSAPDKSGLPSDRFSAERTGGSVSTLTIQRTQQEDSAVYLCASSSGGDVAYGYTFGSGTRLTVV.

The rearrangement uses TRBV28 and TRBJ1-6; D gene uncertain. The CDR3 consists of 14 residues. CDR1 MDHEN and CDR2 SYDVKM come from the germline V gene. Trimming took off 3 bases at V and 6 bases at J, with 9 bases between the two ends. The CDR3 spells CASSFGLANSPLHF. The DNA of the CDR3 is TGTGCCAGCAGTTTCGGACTGGCTAATTCACCCCTCCACTTT.

The chain links TRBV7-9 to TRBJ1-4; D perhaps matches TRBD1 (5 bases). With 5 bases removed from V and 13 bases from J, the gap between germline ends came to 26 bases. Germline CDR1 is SEHNR and CDR2 is FQNEAQ (reference sequence). This CDR3 region has 16 residues. The CDR3 region is CASSPRADTRALLLFF. Here the CDR3 DNA reads TGTGCCAGCAGCCCCCGGGCCGATACCAGGGCACTTCTACTGTTTTTT.

The genes are TRBV5-3 and TRBJ2-4; D might be TRBD2 (6 bases). TRBV5-3 is classed as an ORF, of uncertain function. V was trimmed by 1 base and J by 0 bases, leaving 14 bases between them. The CDR3 is 17 amino acids. The CDR3 DNA reads as TGTGCCAGAAGCTTGTTTTTCGGGGGAGTAGCCAAAAACATTCAGTACTTC. Its protein is CARSLFFGGVAKNIQYF.

The rearrangement joins TRBV7-9 to TRBJ1-5, with D maybe TRBD1 (6 bases). The length of the CDR3 is 12 residues. Trimming left V 7 bases short and J 7 bases short, with 11 bases between. Germline lookup yields CDR1 SEHNR and CDR2 FQNEAQ (reference sequence). CDR3 protein: CASNLQGQPQHF. CDR3 in DNA: TGTGCCAGCAACCTACAGGGCCAGCCCCAGCATTTT.

Remarks on this clone: Distinct nucleotide sequences in the sample also encode this CDR3. The V call is TRBV6-5, the J call TRBJ1-1; D remains ambiguous. The length of the CDR3 is 13 residues. V lost 2 bases and J 1 base, leaving 5 bases between the germline ends. Germline values: CDR1 MNHEY, CDR2 SVGAGI. The CDR3 reads CASSYEANTEAFF. The CDR3 nucleotides read TGTGCCAGCAGTTACGAGGCGAACACTGAAGCTTTCTTT.

The genes are TRBV6-2 or TRBV6-3 and TRBJ2-2; 12 positions agree with TRBD1. The CDR3 spans 20 residues. With 4 bases clipped from V and 0 bases from J, the junction kept 12 bases outside the gene matches. CDR1 MNHEY and CDR2 SVGEGT come from the germline V gene. The CDR3 coding sequence is TGTGCCAGCAGTTCCCACCCTCCGGGACAGGGGGCTCCGAACACCGGGGAGCTGTTTTTT. It codes for CASSSHPPGQGAPNTGELFF.

The rearrangement uses TRBV27 and TRBJ2-3, with TRBD2 identical over 7 bases. Looked up from germline, CDR1 is MNHEY and CDR2 is SMNVEV (reference sequence). The V and J ends lost 2 bases and 4 bases, in that order; junction bases with no gene match: 15. The CDR3 has 18 amino acids. The CDR3 nucleotides read TGTGCCAGCAGTTTAAACCCTTCTTTGGGCGGGAGTTCAGATACGCAGTATTTT. The encoded protein is CASSLNPSLGGSSDTQYF.

A note on this clone: One end of the junction fails to match germline, which may point to a read error. The chain employs TRBV7-6 and TRBJ2-2, with TRBD2 as a possible D gene (7 bases). This CDR3 region has 15 residues. The germline V gene has CDR1 SGHVS and CDR2 FNYEAQ. In DNA form, the CDR3 reads TGTGCCAGCAGCGTAGCCGGGGGGCCGGCCGGGGAGCTGTTTTTT. This translates into CASSVAGGPAGELFF.

The sample holds one count of this clone. The V call is TRBV7-2, the J call TRBJ1-5; no clear D. The CDR3 length is 16 residues. Trimming removed 5 bases at V and 0 bases at J, with 14 bases between. Looked up from germline, CDR1 is SGHTA and CDR2 is FQGNSA. For the CDR3, the DNA is TGTGCCAGCAGCATACTAGGATTTCCTAGCAATCAGCCCCAGCATTTT. Its protein product is CASSILGFPSNQPQHF.

The rearrangement links TRBV6-5 to TRBJ1-4, with a weak D call TRBD1 (5 bases). Germline V gene sequence: CDR1 MNHEY, CDR2 SVGAGI. V was trimmed by 6 bases and J by 0 bases, leaving 8 bases between them. CDR3 length: 14 residues. In DNA form, the CDR3 reads TGTGCCAGCAGCTTGACAGCAACTAATGAAAAACTGTTTTTT. It translates to CASSLTATNEKLFF.

The V call is TRBV28, the J call TRBJ1-2; no clear D gene. From germline, CDR1 is MDHEN and CDR2 SYDVKM. The V and J ends lost 6 bases and 14 bases respectively, with 25 bases between them. The CDR3 contains 14 residues. The CDR3 loop reads CASRTPRPPFPRTF. The CDR3 region has the DNA TGTGCCAGCAGGACCCCCCGGCCACCGTTCCCTAGGACCTTC.